This entry lists 24 T cell receptor beta chains sequenced from one sample in a study of blood T cell repertoires in COVID-19 (dated by TCRdb to about 2020). Library generation was performed with the immunoSEQ multiplex PCR assay. TCRdb holds this immuneACCESS table with in-frame rearrangements only. Some clones are missing; in checked studies, unresolved V genes explain under half, and the rest has no known cause. In this sample the table shows fewer than 45,000 clones, 85% to 90% of which occur a single time. Around 10% of the sample is in the top ten clones. The material sequenced was peripheral blood. These receptors all come from an elderly man with active COVID-19.

This clone appeared a single time. J is TRBJ2-5 and V is TRBV6-1, with 7 bases aligning to TRBD2. Trimming at V came to 1 base and at J to 4 bases, leaving 3 bases not matched to a gene. This CDR3 has 14 amino acids. Germline CDR1 and CDR2: MNHNS and SASEGT. The CDR3 protein is CASSEVGGRETQYF. CDR3 nucleotide sequence: TGTGCCAGCAGTGAAGTCGGGGGGAGAGAGACCCAGTACTTC.

The chain combines TRBV6-5 with TRBJ2-1, with 9 bases identical to TRBD1. This CDR3 has 15 residues. Germline CDR1 is MNHEY and CDR2 is SVGAGI. The V segment lost 5 bases and the J segment 8 bases; nucleotides outside the gene matches: 10. In DNA form, the CDR3 reads TGTGCCAGCAGTCCATCCAGACAGGGGGTTCATGAGCAGTTCTTC. Encoded protein: CASSPSRQGVHEQFF.

The J gene is TRBJ1-6, the V gene TRBV4-3; 8 bases map to TRBD1. The CDR3 loop spans 15 amino acids. Germline V gene sequence: CDR1 LGHNA, CDR2 YSLEER. Trimming removed 4 bases from V and 7 bases from J; junction bases left unmatched: 6. The CDR3 nucleotides read TGCGCCAGCAGCCGACAGGGGTCGGGAAATTCACCCCTCCACTTT. Residues: CASSRQGSGNSPLHF.

The genes are TRBV18 and TRBJ2-2; a weak D match, TRBD2 (6 bases). The V gene lost 6 bases and the J gene lost 0 bases, with 14 bases spanning the gap. Germline V gives CDR1 KGHSH, CDR2 LQKENI. The CDR3 runs to 16 residues. Here the CDR3 DNA reads TGTGCCAGCTCTCCGAAAGCGGGCACGAACACCGGGGAGCTGTTTTTT. Its translation is CASSPKAGTNTGELFF.

There are a few counts of this clone. CDR3 amino acids: CASSVPPRQGKGGELFF. The CDR3 region has the DNA TGTGCCAGCAGTGTCCCTCCTCGACAGGGCAAAGGCGGGGAGCTGTTTTTT. The chain couples TRBV6-1 to TRBJ2-2; 7 bases line up with TRBD1. The V gene end was trimmed by 4 bases and the J gene end by 7 bases; junction bases not matched to a gene: 15. Germline CDR1 MNHNS, CDR2 SASEGT. This CDR3 is built from 17 residues.

The chain links TRBV19 to TRBJ1-6, with 8 bases fitting TRBD1. The CDR3 runs 13 residues. Trimming cost V 5 bases and J 9 bases; bases outside gene matches: 3. Germline lookup yields CDR1 LNHDA and CDR2 SQIVND (reference sequence). CDR3 sequence: CASSGQGASPLHF. The CDR3 region has the DNA TGTGCCAGTAGTGGACAGGGTGCTTCACCCCTCCACTTT.

The chain is built from TRBV28 and TRBJ2-7, with 8 bases fitting TRBD2. This CDR3 has 12 amino acids. Per germline, CDR1 MDHEN and CDR2 SYDVKM. Trimming cost V 7 bases and J 4 bases; bases outside gene matches: 3. CDR3 nucleotide sequence: TGTGCCAGCAACCTAGCGGGTTACGAGCAGTACTTC. It is translated as CASNLAGYEQYF.

The chain carries TRBV5-6 and TRBJ2-7, with 10 positions matching TRBD2. Germline-derived CDR1 and CDR2 are SGHDT and YYEEEE. This CDR3 spans 14 amino acids. V gave up 1 base and J gave up 2 bases; unmatched junction bases: 0. CDR3 region: CASSLLAGAYEQYF. Written as DNA, the CDR3 is TGTGCCAGCAGCTTGCTAGCGGGAGCCTACGAGCAGTACTTC.

The genes are TRBV6-2 or TRBV6-3 and TRBJ2-3; TRBD2 aligns across 12 bases. The CDR3 runs to 17 residues. The V gene's germline CDR1 is MNHEY and CDR2 SVGEGT. The junction had 8 bases not matched to a gene; V was cut back by 5 bases and J by 2 bases. In nucleotides, the CDR3 is TGTGCCAGCAGTAAGCGACTAGCGGGAGAAGTCACAGATACGCAGTATTTT. Translating gives CASSKRLAGEVTDTQYF.

This chain uses TRBV11-3 with TRBJ2-6; 8 positions agree with TRBD1. CDR1 is SGHNT, CDR2 YENEEA, per germline. The J segment lost 1 base and the V segment lost 5 bases, leaving 7 bases of the junction unmatched. This CDR3 region has 17 residues. The CDR3 sequence is CASSPGQGSSGANVLTF. CDR3 sequence (DNA): TGTGCCAGCAGCCCCGGACAGGGTTCATCTGGGGCCAACGTCCTGACTTTC.

The chain recombines TRBV29-1 with TRBJ2-5, with 11 bases matching TRBD1. The CDR3 is 13 residues long. Germline CDR1 reads SQVTM; CDR2 reads ANQGSEA. The CDR3 DNA reads TGCAGTCACTCCGGGACAGGGGGTGAGACCCAGTACTTC. Encoded protein: CSHSGTGGETQYF.

This sequence joins TRBV28 and TRBJ2-5; 7 positions agree with TRBD1. Germline V CDR1 and CDR2: MDHEN, SYDVKM. The CDR3 length is 22 residues. Trimming took 7 bases from V and 4 from J; bases not matched to a gene: 33. In nucleotides, the CDR3 is TGTGCCAGCAAAAGGTCCGGGATAGGCAGGGGACGCACAGGGGAAAAAGGAGAGACCCAGTACTTC. This codes for CASKRSGIGRGRTGEKGETQYF. The complete variable domain, with remaining parts taken from reference TRBV28 and TRBJ2-5, reads DVKVTQSSRYLVKRTGEKVFLECVQDMDHENMFWYRQDPGLGLRLIYFSYDVKMKEKGDIPEGYSVSREKKERFSLILESASTNQTSMYLCASKRSGIGRGRTGEKGETQYFGPGTRLLVL.

V is TRBV5-1 and J is TRBJ2-5; tentatively, D is TRBD1 (6 bases). Germline V gene lookup returns CDR1 SGHRS and CDR2 YFSETQ. Between the trimmed V and J ends, which lost 2 bases and 4 bases, there was a span of 9 bases. The CDR3 is made up of 13 amino acids. CDR3 in amino acids: CASSFTGLETQYF. DNA for the CDR3: TGCGCCAGCAGCTTTACAGGGTTAGAGACCCAGTACTTC.

This clone was observed once. The CDR3 DNA reads TGCGCCAGCAGCTTACAGGGGGGGCAGTACTTC. Translating gives CASSLQGGQYF. The chain has TRBV5-1 and TRBJ2-7; 8 bases match TRBD1. The CDR3 contains 11 residues. Germline V gene data show CDR1 as SGHRS and CDR2 as YFSETQ. The ends lost 2 bases at V and 9 bases at J; junction bases unmatched: 1.

The chain has TRBV28 and TRBJ2-1, with a weak D call TRBD2 (6 bases). CDR1 is MDHEN, CDR2 SYDVKM, per germline. The length of the CDR3 is 15 residues. Trimming left V 6 bases short and J 7 bases short, with 19 bases between. The CDR3 nucleotides read TGTGCCAGCAGCGGGGGACTCCGGAGCCAAAATGAGCAGTTCTTC. Translation gives CASSGGLRSQNEQFF.

The chain couples TRBV7-2 to TRBJ2-1, with D tentatively TRBD2 (5 bases). Between the trimmed V and J ends, which lost 3 bases and 0 bases, there was a span of 9 bases. This CDR3 has 15 residues. The germline CDR1 and CDR2 sequences are SGHTA and FQGNSA. The CDR3 reads CASSFERASYNEQFF. CDR3 nucleotides: TGTGCCAGCAGCTTCGAGAGGGCCTCCTACAATGAGCAGTTCTTC.

V usage is TRBV7-9 and J usage is TRBJ2-6; 9 bases align to TRBD2. Trimming at V came to 3 bases and at J to 4 bases, leaving 7 bases not matched to a gene. This CDR3 has 17 amino acids. Per germline, CDR1 SEHNR and CDR2 FQNEAQ (reference sequence). CDR3 region: CASSFSGRKGGANVLTF. Here the CDR3 DNA reads TGTGCCAGCAGCTTTAGCGGGAGAAAGGGAGGGGCCAACGTCCTGACTTTC. Using reference TRBV7-9 and TRBJ2-6 for the parts outside the CDR3, the full variable domain is DTGVSQNPRHKITKRGQNVTFRCDPISEHNRLYWYRQTLGQGPEFLTYFQNEAQLEKSRLLSDRFSAERPKGSFSTLEIQRTEQGDSAMYLCASSFSGRKGGANVLTFGAGSRLTVL.

The rearrangement uses TRBV5-4 and TRBJ2-3, with 9 bases lining up with TRBD2. The CDR3 length is 13 residues. Trimming removed 8 bases from V and 1 base from J; junction bases left unmatched: 2. CDR1 SGHNT and CDR2 YYREEE come from the germline V gene (reference sequence). The CDR3 region is CASWTSGTDTQYF. In DNA form, the CDR3 reads TGTGCCAGTTGGACTAGCGGCACAGATACGCAGTATTTT.

The V gene is TRBV13, the J gene TRBJ2-7, with 9 nucleotides matching TRBD1. This CDR3 has 14 residues. Germline V gene data show CDR1 as PRHDT and CDR2 as FYEKMQ (reference sequence). The ends lost 3 bases at V and 3 bases at J; junction bases unmatched: 3. The CDR3 loop reads CASSFPGQGYEQYF. The CDR3 DNA is TGTGCCAGCAGCTTCCCGGGACAGGGCTACGAGCAGTACTTC.

Written as DNA, the CDR3 is TGTGCCAGCAGTTTCGGCGGGGCGCGGGACTATGGCTACACCTTC. Translated, it gives CASSFGGARDYGYTF. The V gene is TRBV27, the J gene TRBJ1-2; maybe TRBD1 (5 bases). Germline loops: CDR1 MNHEY, CDR2 SMNVEV (reference sequence). V was trimmed by 3 bases and J by 3 bases, leaving 14 bases between them. The CDR3 runs to 15 residues.

The genes are TRBV20-1 and TRBJ2-3; D call uncertain. CDR3 length: 18 residues. Trimming cost V 3 bases and J 2 bases, with 24 bases left between them. CDR1 and CDR2 (germline): DFQATT, SNEGSKA (reference sequence). The CDR3 nucleotides are TGCAGTGCTAGTCAACCCGGTATGTCCGCCGGTTACACAGATACGCAGTATTTT. Translated: CSASQPGMSAGYTDTQYF.

This chain joins TRBV13 and TRBJ2-7, with D possibly being TRBD1 (6 bases). The germline gives CDR1 PRHDT, CDR2 FYEKMQ (reference sequence). This CDR3 is 13 amino acids long. V shed 6 bases and J shed 1 base, with 10 bases lying between them. CDR3 DNA sequence: TGTGCCAGCAGTGGGGGCCTATCCTACGAGCAGTACTTC. It encodes CASSGGLSYEQYF. Together with reference TRBV13 and TRBJ2-7, the CDR3 gives the full variable domain: AAGVIQSPRHLIKEKRETATLKCYPIPRHDTVYWYQQGPGQDPQFLISFYEKMQSDKGSIPDRFSAQQFSDYHSELNMSSLELGDSALYFCASSGGLSYEQYFGPGTRLTVT.

This chain uses TRBV15 with TRBJ2-1, with 7 bases matching TRBD1. Germline V gives CDR1 LNHNV, CDR2 YYDKDF (reference sequence). This CDR3 contains 18 residues. Germline trimming cut 0 bases from V and 0 bases from J; bases unmatched to any gene: 8. CDR3 in amino acids: CATSRDRGGRSSYNEQFF. The CDR3 DNA reads as TGTGCCACCAGCAGAGATCGAGGGGGCCGGAGCTCCTACAATGAGCAGTTCTTC.

The rearrangement joins TRBV19 to TRBJ2-1; TRBD1 matches 7 bases. Germline V gives CDR1 LNHDA, CDR2 SQIVND (reference sequence). V was pared by 7 bases and J by 7 bases, with 7 bases of the junction left unmatched. The CDR3 extends over 13 amino acids. The CDR3 sequence: CASTRDSWNEQFF. For the CDR3, the DNA is TGTGCCAGTACTAGGGACAGTTGGAATGAGCAGTTCTTC.